These 5 T cell receptor beta chains were sequenced from one sample in a study of shared clonotypes between healthy human individuals. Method: immunoSEQ multiplex PCR; TCRdb's copy keeps in-frame clones and lacks some. Of 2,500,000 or so clones listed, just under 95% are singletons. Input material: naive CD4+ T cells from PBMCs. Subset in this sample: CD45RA+ positively selected. The receptors shown here come from a man younger than 35 in good health. Some clones in this sample may be carry-over from other donors' samples.

This chain uses TRBV15 with TRBJ1-3; unclear D gene. CDR3 size: 15 residues. Trimming pared 0 bases from V and 2 bases from J, leaving 8 bases between. The V gene's germline CDR1 is LNHNV and CDR2 YYDKDF (reference sequence). The chain's CDR3 is CATSRDYLTGNTIYF. The CDR3, as DNA: TGTGCCACCAGCAGAGATTATTTAACTGGAAACACCATATATTTT.

V is TRBV9 and J is TRBJ2-7; D gene unclear. The ends were cut back, 2 bases at V and 0 bases at J, with 12 bases in the middle. The germline V gene encodes CDR1 SGDLS and CDR2 YYNGEE. CDR3 size: 15 residues. The CDR3 coding sequence is TGTGCCAGCAGCGTCGGCAGTACAACCTCCTACGAGCAGTACTTC. Its translation: CASSVGSTTSYEQYF.

The CDR3 DNA follows: TGTGCCAGCAGCCAAGGGACTAGCGGGAGAGAGACCCAGTACTTC. Amino acid sequence: CASSQGTSGRETQYF. The V call is TRBV5-4, the J call TRBJ2-5, with 14 bases that match TRBD2. CDR1 SGHNT and CDR2 YYREEE come from the germline V gene (reference sequence). V dropped 4 bases and J dropped 4; count of bases not matched to a gene: 3. The length of the CDR3 is 15 residues. The full variable domain, its missing parts supplied by reference TRBV5-4 and TRBJ2-5, is ETGVTQSPTHLIKTRGQQVTLRCSSQSGHNTVSWYQQALGQGPQFIFQYYREEENGRGNFPPRFSGLQFPNYSSELNVNALELDDSALYLCASSQGTSGRETQYFGPGTRLLVL.

This rearrangement joins TRBV9 to TRBJ1-2; 7 nucleotides match TRBD1. There are 15 residues in the CDR3. Germline V lookup: CDR1 SGDLS, CDR2 YYNGEE. V shed 4 bases, J shed 6 bases, and the junction held 12 bases outside the gene matches. The CDR3 is CASSPRRQGVDGYTF. The CDR3 DNA sequence: TGTGCCAGCAGCCCCCGAAGGCAGGGGGTGGATGGCTACACCTTC.

This clone was detected only once. The chain recombines TRBV27 with TRBJ2-1, with 9 bases matching TRBD1. Per the germline V gene, CDR1 is MNHEY and CDR2 is SMNVEV (reference sequence). Trimming removed 6 bases from V and 2 bases from J; junction bases left unmatched: 2. There are 14 residues in the CDR3. CDR3 protein: CASRGDRAYNEQFF. In DNA form, the CDR3 reads TGTGCCAGCAGGGGGGACAGGGCCTACAATGAGCAGTTCTTC.